The 8 T cell receptor beta chains reported below all come from one sample, sequenced in a study of T cells in localized non-small cell lung cancer. Clones were read by immunoSEQ multiplex PCR, and TCRdb kept only the in-frame ones, dropping some. The sample lists roughly 16,000 clones; more than 80% were seen once. The sequencing here drew on peripheral blood, taken before any cancer treatment. These receptors were obtained from a female donor older than 55 with stage I squamous cell lung carcinoma.

This clone has only a few counts. The V and J genes are TRBV5-4 and TRBJ2-7, with TRBD1 matching over 9 bases. In germline, CDR1 is SGHNT, CDR2 YYREEE (reference sequence). This CDR3 is 12 amino acids long. Germline trimming cut 4 bases from V and 6 bases from J; bases unmatched to any gene: 2. CDR3 loop: CASSHRGLEQYF. CDR3 sequence (DNA): TGTGCCAGCAGCCACAGGGGGCTCGAGCAGTACTTC.

The chain uses TRBV28 and TRBJ1-3, with TRBD1 matching 8 bases. Trimming took 5 bases from V and 3 from J; bases not matched to a gene: 6. CDR3 size: 15 residues. Germline CDR1 is MDHEN and CDR2 is SYDVKM. CDR3 region: CASSPAGGDGNTIYF. The CDR3, as DNA: TGTGCCAGCAGTCCTGCAGGGGGCGATGGAAACACCATATATTTT.

The V call is TRBV6-5, the J call TRBJ1-1; D gene unclear. Trimming took 6 bases from V and 1 from J, leaving 9 bases between them. The CDR3 contains 13 residues. The germline gives CDR1 MNHEY, CDR2 SVGAGI. CDR3 DNA: TGTGCCAGCAGCCCCAACCGGAACACTGAAGCTTTCTTT. It yields the protein CASSPNRNTEAFF.

This chain joins TRBV5-1 and TRBJ1-2, with a possible D match to TRBD1 (5 bases). V lost 0 bases, J lost 2 bases, and 17 bases lay in between. The CDR3 sequence is 17 residues long. Germline CDR1 reads SGHRS; CDR2 reads YFSETQ. The CDR3 spells CASSLAGGTTANYGYTF. The CDR3 DNA is TGCGCCAGCAGCTTGGCAGGAGGGACCACCGCCAACTATGGCTACACCTTC.

This chain joins TRBV4-1 and TRBJ1-6, with 9 positions matching TRBD1. This CDR3 has 15 amino acids. Germline values: CDR1 MGHRA, CDR2 YSYEKL. V lost 1 base and J lost 10; bases outside the gene matches: 5. CDR3 residues: CASSQGDRVRSPLHF. In DNA form, the CDR3 reads TGCGCCAGCAGCCAAGGGGACAGGGTACGGTCACCCCTCCACTTT.

The CDR3: CRARYGYTF. Here the CDR3 DNA reads TGCAGGGCCCGCTATGGCTACACCTTC. The V gene is TRBV20-1, the J gene TRBJ1-2; no clear D. Germline loops: CDR1 DFQATT, CDR2 SNEGSKA (reference sequence). CDR3 size: 9 residues.

The V call is TRBV6-6, the J call TRBJ2-6; D call uncertain. Germline values: CDR1 MNHNY, CDR2 SVGAGI (reference sequence). The CDR3 covers 15 residues. V was trimmed by 2 bases and J by 2 bases, leaving 7 bases between them. CDR3 nucleotides: TGTGCCAGCAGTTACGCTGGGGCTGGGGCCAACGTCCTGACTTTC. The encoded protein is CASSYAGAGANVLTF.

The chain links TRBV27 to TRBJ2-3, with TRBD2 identical over 8 bases. CDR3 length: 15 residues. The germline V gene encodes CDR1 MNHEY and CDR2 SMNVEV (reference sequence). J gave up 8 bases and V 6 bases, and 13 bases lay outside the gene matches. DNA for the CDR3: TGTGCCAGCAGCAAGACTAGCGTAAGAAGCGGTACGCAGTATTTT. It codes for CASSKTSVRSGTQYF.